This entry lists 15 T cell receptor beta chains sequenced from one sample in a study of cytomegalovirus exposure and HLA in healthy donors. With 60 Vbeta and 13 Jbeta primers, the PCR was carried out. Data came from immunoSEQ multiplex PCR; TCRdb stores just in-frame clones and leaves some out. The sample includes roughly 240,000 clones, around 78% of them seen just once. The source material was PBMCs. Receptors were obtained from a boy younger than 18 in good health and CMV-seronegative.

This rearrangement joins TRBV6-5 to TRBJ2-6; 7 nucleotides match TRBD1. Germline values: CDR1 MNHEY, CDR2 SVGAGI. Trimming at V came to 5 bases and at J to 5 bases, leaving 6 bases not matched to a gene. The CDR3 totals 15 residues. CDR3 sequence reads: CASSKTGFRANVLTF. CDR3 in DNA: TGTGCCAGCAGTAAGACAGGGTTCCGGGCCAACGTCCTGACTTTC.

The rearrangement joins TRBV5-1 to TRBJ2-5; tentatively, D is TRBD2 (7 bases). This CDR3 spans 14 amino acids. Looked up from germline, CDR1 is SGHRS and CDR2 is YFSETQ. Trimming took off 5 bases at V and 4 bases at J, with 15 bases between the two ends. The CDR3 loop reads CASRKTGGTETQYF. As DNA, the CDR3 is TGCGCCAGCAGAAAAACGGGGGGCACAGAGACCCAGTACTTC.

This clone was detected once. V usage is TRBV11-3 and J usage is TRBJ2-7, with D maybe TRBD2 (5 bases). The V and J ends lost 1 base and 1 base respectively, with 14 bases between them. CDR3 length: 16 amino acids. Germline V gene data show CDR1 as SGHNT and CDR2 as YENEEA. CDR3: CASSLGTQSGSYEQYF. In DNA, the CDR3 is TGTGCCAGCAGCTTAGGGACCCAGAGCGGATCCTACGAGCAGTACTTC. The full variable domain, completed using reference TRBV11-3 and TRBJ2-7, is EAGVVQSPRYKIIEKKQPVAFWCNPISGHNTLYWYLQNLGQGPELLIRYENEEAVDDSQLPKDRFSAERLKGVDSTLKIQPAELGDSAVYLCASSLGTQSGSYEQYFGPGTRLTVT.

CDR3 amino acids: CACFNQSTSQTEAFF. CDR3 sequence (DNA): TGTGCCTGTTTCAATCAAAGCACTTCTCAAACTGAAGCTTTCTTT. The chain couples TRBV30 to TRBJ1-1; D gene uncertain. The CDR3 is made up of 15 amino acids. V dropped 6 bases and J dropped 5 bases, with 22 bases sitting between them. The germline CDR1 and CDR2 sequences are GTSNPN and SVGIG (reference sequence).

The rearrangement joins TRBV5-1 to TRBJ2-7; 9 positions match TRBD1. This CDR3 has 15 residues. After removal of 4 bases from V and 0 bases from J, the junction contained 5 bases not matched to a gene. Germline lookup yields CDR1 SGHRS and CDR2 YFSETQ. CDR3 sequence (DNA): TGCGCCAGCAGCGTGCGACAGGGGGGCTCCTACGAGCAGTACTTC. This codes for CASSVRQGGSYEQYF. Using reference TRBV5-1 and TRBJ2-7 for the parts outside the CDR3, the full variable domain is KAGVTQTPRYLIKTRGQQVTLSCSPISGHRSVSWYQQTPGQGLQFLFEYFSETQRNKGNFPGRFSGRQFSNSRSEMNVSTLELGDSALYLCASSVRQGGSYEQYFGPGTRLTVT.

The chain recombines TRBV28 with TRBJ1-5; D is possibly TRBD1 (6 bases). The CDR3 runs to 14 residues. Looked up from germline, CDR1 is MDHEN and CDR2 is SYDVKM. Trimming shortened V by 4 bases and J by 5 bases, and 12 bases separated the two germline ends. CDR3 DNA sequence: TGTGCCAGCAGTTCCGTAGGGGGGGATCAGCCCCAGCATTTT. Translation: CASSSVGGDQPQHF.

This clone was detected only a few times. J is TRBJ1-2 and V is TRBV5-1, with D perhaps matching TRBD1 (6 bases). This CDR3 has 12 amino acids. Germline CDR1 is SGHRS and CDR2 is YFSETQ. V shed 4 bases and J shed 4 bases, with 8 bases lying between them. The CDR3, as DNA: TGCGCCAGCAGCCAGGGGCGCTATGGCTACACCTTC. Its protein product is CASSQGRYGYTF.

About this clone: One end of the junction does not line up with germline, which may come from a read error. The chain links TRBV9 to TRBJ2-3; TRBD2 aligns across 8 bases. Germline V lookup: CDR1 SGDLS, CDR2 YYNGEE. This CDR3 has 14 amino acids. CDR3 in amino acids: CASSVSGDTGTQYF. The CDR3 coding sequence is TGTGCCAGCAGCGTTAGCGGGGACACAGGTACGCAGTATTTT.

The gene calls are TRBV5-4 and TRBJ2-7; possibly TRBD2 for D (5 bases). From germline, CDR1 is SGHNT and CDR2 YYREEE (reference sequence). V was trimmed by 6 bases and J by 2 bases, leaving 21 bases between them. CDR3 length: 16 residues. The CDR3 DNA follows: TGTGCCAGCAATCTTTTGATGATCAGCGGCGCCTACGAGCAGTACTTC. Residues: CASNLLMISGAYEQYF.

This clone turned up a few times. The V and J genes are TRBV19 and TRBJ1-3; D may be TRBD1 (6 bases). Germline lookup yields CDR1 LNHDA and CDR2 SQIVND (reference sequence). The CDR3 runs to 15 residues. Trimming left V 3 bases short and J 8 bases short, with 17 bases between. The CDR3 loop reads CASSISPGTLDTIYF. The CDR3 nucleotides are TGTGCCAGTAGTATCTCACCAGGGACACTAGACACCATATATTTT.

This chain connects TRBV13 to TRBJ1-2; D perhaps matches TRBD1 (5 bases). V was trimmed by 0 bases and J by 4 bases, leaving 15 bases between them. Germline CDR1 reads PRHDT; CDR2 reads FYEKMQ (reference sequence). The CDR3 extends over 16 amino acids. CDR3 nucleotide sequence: TGTGCCAGCAGCTTAGGGGGAACAGGATCCTTCTATGGCTACACCTTC. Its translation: CASSLGGTGSFYGYTF.

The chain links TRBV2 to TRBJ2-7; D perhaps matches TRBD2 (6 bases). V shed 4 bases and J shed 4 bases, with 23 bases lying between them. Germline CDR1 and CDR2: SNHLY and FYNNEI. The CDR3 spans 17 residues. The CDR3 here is CASSARPIPLATYEQYF. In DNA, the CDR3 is TGTGCCAGCAGTGCCCGACCCATCCCACTAGCCACATACGAGCAGTACTTC.

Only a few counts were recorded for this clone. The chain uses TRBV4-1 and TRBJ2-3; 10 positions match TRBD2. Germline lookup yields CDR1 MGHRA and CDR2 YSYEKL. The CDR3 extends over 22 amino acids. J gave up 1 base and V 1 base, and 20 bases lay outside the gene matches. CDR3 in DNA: TGCGCCAGCAGCCAAGCTTTCTATAGAGCGGGAGGGCCGAGAGAGGGCACAGATACGCAGTATTTT. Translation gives CASSQAFYRAGGPREGTDTQYF.

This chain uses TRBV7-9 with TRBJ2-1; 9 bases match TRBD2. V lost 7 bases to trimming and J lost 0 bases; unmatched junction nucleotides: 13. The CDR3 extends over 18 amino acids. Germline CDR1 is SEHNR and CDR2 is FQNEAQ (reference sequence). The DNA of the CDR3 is TGTGCCAGCACCTCGCCGCCGGGTAGCGGGAGCTCCTACAATGAGCAGTTCTTC. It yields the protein CASTSPPGSGSSYNEQFF.

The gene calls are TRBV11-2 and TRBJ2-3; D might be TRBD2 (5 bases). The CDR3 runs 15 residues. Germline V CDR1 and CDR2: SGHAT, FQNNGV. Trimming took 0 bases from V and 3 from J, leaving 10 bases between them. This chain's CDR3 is CASSLERATTDTQYF. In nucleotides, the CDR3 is TGTGCCAGCAGCTTAGAGCGGGCCACGACAGATACGCAGTATTTT.